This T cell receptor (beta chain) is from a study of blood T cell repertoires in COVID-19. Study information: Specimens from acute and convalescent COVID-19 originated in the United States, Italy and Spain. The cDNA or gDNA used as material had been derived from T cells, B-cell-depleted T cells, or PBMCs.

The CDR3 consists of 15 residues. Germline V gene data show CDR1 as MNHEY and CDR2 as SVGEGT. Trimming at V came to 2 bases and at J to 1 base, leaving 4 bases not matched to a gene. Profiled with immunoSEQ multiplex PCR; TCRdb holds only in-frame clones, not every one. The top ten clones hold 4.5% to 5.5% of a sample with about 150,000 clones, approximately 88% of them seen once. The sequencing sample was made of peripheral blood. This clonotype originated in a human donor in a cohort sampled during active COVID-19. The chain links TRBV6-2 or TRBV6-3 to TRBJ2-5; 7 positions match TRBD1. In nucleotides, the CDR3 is TGTGCCAGCAGTTACAGGACAGGCTTCCAAGAGACCCAGTACTTC. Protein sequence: CASSYRTGFQETQYF.